These T cell receptor beta chains were read from a single sample in a study of T cell repertoires in cytomegalovirus infection. TCRdb analysed the reads with MiXCR anew, one entry per CDR3 protein. Among roughly 230,000 distinct CDR3 sequences, about 23% were seen once, and the ten largest hold about 18%. Material: CD8+ T cells from PBMCs. These receptor sequences come from a human donor in good health (CMV status not recorded). Some clones in this sample may be carry-over from other donors' samples. The CDR3 runs from the conserved cysteine through the conserved F or W. The D gene is left open where the match is weak. Clone sizes are given selectively: once, few, many, or a class where the clone is expanded.

>15|many|TRBV6-5|NA|TRBJ1-1
TGTGCCAGCAGCTCCCAGGCGGCCTTGAACACTGAAGCTTTCTTT
CASSSQAALNTEAFF
>17|few|TRBV7-9|TRBD1|TRBJ1-4
TGTGCCAGCAGCACCACCGGGACAGGGGTATTCGAGGAAAAACTGTTTTTT
CASSTTGTGVFEEKLFF
>13|NA|TRBV5-5|NA|TRBJ1-1
TGTGCCAGCAGCTTGGCAACGGTCACTGAAGCTTTCTTT
CASSLATVTEAFF
>11|NA|TRBV15|NA|TRBJ1-1
TGTGCCACCAGCAGCGGGACAGAAGCTTTCTTT
CATSSGTEAFF
>13|NA|TRBV5-1|NA|TRBJ2-5
TGCGCCAGCAGTCCGGACAGTGAAGAGACCCAGTACTTC
CASSPDSEETQYF
>13|NA|TRBV6-6|NA|TRBJ2-1
TGTGCCATAACATGGGGGATATACAATGAGCAGTTCTTC
CAITWGIYNEQFF
>13|NA|TRBV20-1|NA|TRBJ1-2
TGCAGTGCTAGAGAACCCTCTAACTATGGCTACACCTTC
CSAREPSNYGYTF
>13|many|TRBV12-3/TRBV12-4|NA|TRBJ1-2
TGTGCCAGCAGTTCCGGGACATTCTATGGCTACACCTTC
CASSSGTFYGYTF
>16|NA|TRBV7-2|NA|TRBJ2-2
TGTGCCAGCAGCTTATCTCCGGGGGAGACCACCGGGGAGCTGTTTTTT
CASSLSPGETTGELFF
>12|few|TRBV28|NA|TRBJ2-2
TGTGCCAGCAGTCCAAACTCCGGGGAGCTGTTTTTT
CASSPNSGELFF
>15|few|TRBV28|NA|TRBJ2-1
TGTGCCAGCAGTTTAATCGGACAAGCCTACAATGAGCAGTTCTTC
CASSLIGQAYNEQFF
>15|few|TRBV15|NA|TRBJ2-1
TGTGCCACCAGCAGGGACAGAGAAGGTTACAATGAGCAGTTCTTC
CATSRDREGYNEQFF
>15|many|TRBV7-2|NA|TRBJ2-3
TGTGCCAGCAGCTTAGCGGGGGGGCGGACAGATACGCAGTATTTT
CASSLAGGRTDTQYF
>13|few|TRBV11-2|NA|TRBJ1-2
TGTGCCAGCAGTCATTTTCGGGCAGCTGGCTACACCTTC
CASSHFRAAGYTF
>13|few|TRBV12-3/TRBV12-4|NA|TRBJ1-6
TGTGCCAGCAGTCTAGGGGGGGGTTCACCCCTCCACTTT
CASSLGGGSPLHF
>11|NA|TRBV6-1|NA|TRBJ2-1
TGTGCCAGCAGTTGGTTAAATGAGCAGTTCTTC
CASSWLNEQFF
>17|NA|TRBV2|TRBD1|TRBJ1-3
TGTGCCAGCAGTTCTACCGGGACAGGGGGATCTGGAAACACCATATATTTT
CASSSTGTGGSGNTIYF
>12|few|TRBV12-3/TRBV12-4|NA|TRBJ2-7
TGTGCCAGCACCACCGGGGGGCCAGAGCAGTACTTC
CASTTGGPEQYF
>14|NA|TRBV4-1|TRBD2|TRBJ2-3
TGCGCCAGCAGTCGGGGGGGGGCCCCAGATACGCAGTATTTT
CASSRGGAPDTQYF
>14|NA|TRBV7-9|TRBD1|TRBJ1-1
TGTGCCAGCTCCCCCCCGGGACAGAGGCCTGAAGCTTTCTTT
CASSPPGQRPEAFF
>11|NA|TRBV29-1|NA|TRBJ2-7
TGCAGCGTTGTTTGGTCCTACGAGCAGTACTTC
CSVVWSYEQYF
>15|few|TRBV9|NA|TRBJ1-1
TGTGCCAGCAGCGTAGATGACAGTTTGAACACTGAAGCTTTCTTT
CASSVDDSLNTEAFF
>13|many|TRBV4-1|NA|TRBJ2-1
TGCGCCAGCAGCCAAGAGTGGCGCCAGGTGCAGTTCTTC
CASSQEWRQVQFF
>15|NA|TRBV11-1|TRBD2|TRBJ2-7
TGTGCCAGCAGCTTAGCCCCAGCGGGGCGAAACGAGCAGTACTTC
CASSLAPAGRNEQYF
>15|few|TRBV7-9|NA|TRBJ2-7
TGTGCCAGCAGCCCAAGGGAGACAAGCACATACGAGCAGTACTTC
CASSPRETSTYEQYF
>20|NA|TRBV4-1|TRBD2|TRBJ2-1
TGCGCCAGCAGCGGAGGTGGGACTAGCGGGGCTCAGAGCTCCTACAATGAGCAGTTCTTC
CASSGGGTSGAQSSYNEQFF
>15|medium-sized|TRBV7-2|NA|TRBJ2-3
TGTGCCAGCAGCTTCACAGGATCAATCCCAGATACGCAGTATTTT
CASSFTGSIPDTQYF
>12|NA|TRBV20-1|NA|TRBJ1-1
TGCAGTGCTAGAGTTGTGAACACTGAAGCTTTCTTT
CSARVVNTEAFF
>15|many|TRBV28|NA|TRBJ2-3
TGTGCCAGCAGTTTAGGGCAGGGTGTCGCAGATACGCAGTATTTT
CASSLGQGVADTQYF